This T cell receptor beta chain appears in the sequencing data of a study of shared clonotypes between healthy human individuals. Donors, without exception, were Caucasian adults residing in Nashville, Tennessee. Overall study findings and caveats: Sampling included only blood; tissue repertoires likely differ.

V lost 3 bases to trimming and J lost 0 bases, with 9 bases between them. Per germline, CDR1 SGHAT and CDR2 FQDESV (reference sequence). The CDR3 has 15 residues. Comment on this clone: Its cognate antigen is unknown.

The table came from immunoSEQ multiplex PCR; TCRdb's copy has only in-frame clones and leaves some out. Seen here are some 1.5 million clones, about 98% observed once, and the top ten hold about 0.45%. This clonotype was sampled from a man aged 25 to 45 in good health. V is TRBV11-1 and J is TRBJ2-1, with D hard to call. Material for sequencing was naive CD4+ T cells sorted from blood. Specified subset: CD45RA+ positively selected. The CDR3, as DNA: TGTGCCAGCAGCTTGACCCGCAGCTCCTACAATGAGCAGTTCTTC. Protein product: CASSLTRSSYNEQFF.